The TCR beta chain described here comes from a study of T cell responses to AZD1222 COVID-19 vaccine. The data were produced by immunoSEQ multiplex PCR, yet TCRdb's version contains in-frame clones alone and is incomplete. Of about 130,000 clones in the sample, approximately 90% are singletons; the top ten hold roughly 8.9%. This CDR3 spans 13 amino acids. Looked up from germline, CDR1 is SGHNT and CDR2 is YENEEA. V dropped 5 bases and J dropped 3 bases, with 10 bases sitting between them. This specimen was peripheral blood, taken 28 days after the second AZD1222 dose. The clonotype comes from an adult who received the AZD1222 COVID-19 vaccine. The chain has TRBV11-3 and TRBJ1-1; D might be TRBD1 (6 bases). In DNA form, the CDR3 reads TGTGCCAGCAGCGCTGGGACATACACTGAAGCTTTCTTT. Translated: CASSAGTYTEAFF.